These 31 T cell receptor beta chains came from one sample sequenced in a study of cytotoxic CD8 clonotypes in ibrutinib-treated CLL. Measured with immunoSEQ multiplex PCR; TCRdb has only the in-frame clones, and not every one. This table has some 350,000 clones, roughly 70% appearing once. Sequencing used PBMCs, obtained after 36 months of ibrutinib treatment. The receptor source for this set is a human donor with chronic lymphocytic leukemia.

The V and J genes are TRBV28 and TRBJ1-2; D gene uncertain. Trimming left V 3 bases short and J 2 bases short, with 7 bases between. CDR1 and CDR2 (germline): MDHEN, SYDVKM. The CDR3 length is 13 residues. As DNA, the CDR3 is TGTGCCAGCAGTTTTTCCGTCAACTATGGCTACACCTTC. It is translated as CASSFSVNYGYTF.

The chain has TRBV27 and TRBJ1-4; the D is unclear. The CDR3 runs 15 residues. Trimming took off 6 bases at V and 5 bases at J, with 16 bases between the two ends. Germline V gene lookup returns CDR1 MNHEY and CDR2 SMNVEV (reference sequence). In nucleotides, the CDR3 is TGTGCCAGCAGCCAGACACTGGCATTCAATGAAAAACTGTTTTTT. As protein: CASSQTLAFNEKLFF.

V is TRBV7-9 and J is TRBJ2-7, with 13 positions matching TRBD2. This CDR3 contains 15 residues. J gave up 6 bases and V 5 bases, and 7 bases lay outside the gene matches. Looked up from germline, CDR1 is SEHNR and CDR2 is FQNEAQ (reference sequence). The CDR3 loop is CASSLTSGRAAEQYF. CDR3 DNA sequence: TGTGCCAGCAGCCTTACTAGCGGGAGGGCGGCCGAGCAGTACTTC.

The genes are TRBV12-5 and TRBJ1-2; perhaps TRBD1 as D (5 bases). This CDR3 has 14 residues. Looked up from germline, CDR1 is LGHNT and CDR2 is FRNRAP. With 7 bases removed from V and 1 base from J, the gap between germline ends came to 13 bases. The CDR3 coding sequence is TGTGCTAGTGAAGTAGTCAGGGATAACTATGGCTACACCTTC. Its protein is CASEVVRDNYGYTF. The full variable domain, rest sourced from reference TRBV12-5 and TRBJ1-2, is DARVTQTPRHKVTEMGQEVTMRCQPILGHNTVFWYRQTMMQGLELLAYFRNRAPLDDSGMPKDRFSAEMPDATLATLKIQPSEPRDSAVYFCASEVVRDNYGYTFGSGTRLTVV.

J is TRBJ2-1 and V is TRBV27; 10 nucleotides line up with TRBD2. CDR3 length: 16 amino acids. The junction had 5 bases not matched to a gene; V was cut back by 5 bases and J by 1 base. Germline CDR1 is MNHEY and CDR2 is SMNVEV (reference sequence). This CDR3 reads CASSTGTSESYNEQFF. As DNA, the CDR3 is TGTGCCAGCAGTACGGGGACTAGCGAATCCTACAATGAGCAGTTCTTC.

The chain has TRBV4-1 and TRBJ1-1; weak D call: TRBD1 (5 bases). The germline V gene encodes CDR1 MGHRA and CDR2 YSYEKL. V lost 3 bases to trimming and J lost 5 bases, with 10 bases between them. This CDR3 region has 13 residues. The CDR3 spells CASSHRRATEAFF. The CDR3 bases are TGCGCCAGCAGCCACCGCAGGGCAACTGAAGCTTTCTTT.

The chain uses TRBV9 and TRBJ2-7; TRBD1 matches 8 bases. CDR3 length: 15 amino acids. After removal of 0 bases from V and 7 bases from J, the junction contained 9 bases not matched to a gene. Looked up from germline, CDR1 is SGDLS and CDR2 is YYNGEE. The DNA of the CDR3 is TGTGCCAGCAGCGTAGGAGGCAGGGGGCCAAGGGAGCAGTACTTC. Translating gives CASSVGGRGPREQYF.

This chain connects TRBV20-1 to TRBJ1-2; D is uncertain. The CDR3 is 9 amino acids. The germline gives CDR1 DFQATT, CDR2 SNEGSKA (reference sequence). The V gene lost 6 bases and the J gene lost 5 bases, with 4 bases spanning the gap. The chain's CDR3 is CSAGYGYTF. The CDR3 DNA sequence: TGCAGTGCCGGGTATGGCTACACCTTC.

This clone was picked up a small number of times. This chain links TRBV6-5 with TRBJ2-7; D tentatively fits TRBD1 or TRBD2 (6 bases each). V shed 8 bases and J shed 7 bases, with 15 bases lying between them. Per the germline V gene, CDR1 is MNHEY and CDR2 is SVGAGI. CDR3 length equals 12 residues. CDR3 DNA: TGTGCCAGCTCCTCCGGGGGCTCTGAGCAGTACTTC. Translated, it gives CASSSGGSEQYF.

The gene calls are TRBV13 and TRBJ1-6, with TRBD1 as a possible D gene (6 bases). Trimming removed 3 bases from V and 4 bases from J, with 13 bases in between. CDR3 length equals 16 residues. Germline CDR1 reads PRHDT; CDR2 reads FYEKMQ (reference sequence). CDR3 loop: CASSFGPGAYNSPLHF. CDR3 DNA sequence: TGTGCCAGCAGCTTCGGTCCGGGGGCATATAATTCACCCCTCCACTTT.

The rearrangement uses TRBV7-3 and TRBJ2-3, with 8 bases lining up with TRBD1. The germline V gene has CDR1 SGHTA and CDR2 FQGTGA. With V trimmed by 5 bases and J by 6 bases, 7 bases remained unmatched. This CDR3 is built from 14 residues. The CDR3 is CASSGDRGADTQYF. The CDR3, as DNA: TGTGCCAGCAGCGGAGACAGGGGCGCGGATACGCAGTATTTT.

A few counts support this clone. This chain uses TRBV10-3 with TRBJ2-3; no firm D call. Germline values: CDR1 ENHRY, CDR2 SYGVKD. The V end lost 6 bases, the J end lost 2 bases, and 12 bases lay between the germline ends. This CDR3 region has 14 residues. The CDR3 DNA sequence: TGTGCCATCAGCCTGACCTCGAACACAGATACGCAGTATTTT. As protein: CAISLTSNTDTQYF.

V gene TRBV19 combines with J gene TRBJ1-2; D possibly corresponds to TRBD1 (5 bases). Looked up from germline, CDR1 is LNHDA and CDR2 is SQIVND (reference sequence). V gave up 9 bases and J gave up 5 bases, with 25 bases separating them. The CDR3 has 16 amino acids. CDR3 in amino acids: CASAHPARERGYGYTF. The CDR3 DNA reads TGTGCCAGCGCCCATCCGGCCAGGGAGCGGGGATATGGCTACACCTTC.

The chain recombines TRBV7-8 with TRBJ2-3, with D tentatively TRBD1 or TRBD2 (6 bases each). Between the trimmed V and J ends, which lost 8 bases and 4 bases, there was a span of 16 bases. From germline, CDR1 is SGHVS and CDR2 FQNEAQ. CDR3 length: 14 amino acids. This chain's CDR3 is CASFGGLASDTQYF. CDR3 bases: TGTGCCAGCTTTGGGGGGCTAGCATCAGATACGCAGTATTTT.

In this sample, this clone turned up a few times. The genes are TRBV15 and TRBJ1-2; 7 bases line up with TRBD1. The germline V gene encodes CDR1 LNHNV and CDR2 YYDKDF (reference sequence). V lost 0 bases to trimming and J lost 4 bases; unmatched junction nucleotides: 5. This CDR3 is built from 15 residues. The CDR3 nucleotides read TGTGCCACCAGCAGAGACCCGCAGGGGGGCTATGGCTACACCTTC. Protein sequence: CATSRDPQGGYGYTF.

This clone was counted between two and nine times. The chain couples TRBV20-1 to TRBJ2-7, with D tentatively TRBD1 (6 bases). With 6 bases removed from V and 6 bases from J, the gap between germline ends came to 12 bases. From germline, CDR1 is DFQATT and CDR2 SNEGSKA (reference sequence). There are 11 residues in the CDR3. CDR3 residues: CSATQGSEQYF. The DNA of the CDR3 is TGCAGTGCAACACAGGGCTCCGAGCAGTACTTC.

This rearrangement joins TRBV4-1 to TRBJ1-1; no reliable D call. The length of the CDR3 is 15 residues. The germline V gene has CDR1 MGHRA and CDR2 YSYEKL. The V end lost 4 bases, the J end lost 1 base, and 13 bases lay between the germline ends. The CDR3 nucleotides read TGCGCCAGCAGCCCGGGAGGCACAACGAACACTGAAGCTTTCTTT. Residues: CASSPGGTTNTEAFF.

This CDR3 reads CASSSQPGFEQYF. CDR3 coding DNA: TGTGCCAGCAGCTCTCAACCGGGGTTCGAGCAGTACTTC. This rearrangement joins TRBV9 to TRBJ2-7, with D possibly matching TRBD2 (5 bases). Germline lookup yields CDR1 SGDLS and CDR2 YYNGEE. The CDR3 extends over 13 amino acids. V gave up 4 bases and J gave up 6 bases, with 14 bases separating them.

The J gene is TRBJ1-2, the V gene TRBV6-1; 7 bases match TRBD1. This CDR3 is 13 amino acids long. Per germline, CDR1 MNHNS and CDR2 SASEGT. With V trimmed by 5 bases and J by 4 bases, 4 bases remained unmatched. The CDR3 DNA reads as TGTGCCAGCAGTAAACAGGGGAGCTATGGCTACACCTTC. It codes for CASSKQGSYGYTF.

V and J are TRBV15 and TRBJ1-4; maybe TRBD1 (5 bases). The CDR3 has 17 residues. Germline CDR1 and CDR2: LNHNV and YYDKDF (reference sequence). The V and J ends lost 2 bases and 14 bases respectively, with 27 bases between them. The CDR3 bases are TGTGCCACCAGCAGAAATATGGGACCGGCCAAGGTCAGACGGCTGTTTTTT. Its protein product is CATSRNMGPAKVRRLFF.

The sample holds a few counts of this clone. V and J are TRBV6-5 and TRBJ1-5; weak D call: TRBD1 (5 bases). V was trimmed by 6 bases and J by 2 bases, leaving 11 bases between them. CDR1 is MNHEY, CDR2 SVGAGI, per germline. The CDR3 is 14 amino acids. In DNA, the CDR3 is TGTGCCAGCAGGCCGGGGCCGGGCAATCAGCCCCAGCATTTT. As protein: CASRPGPGNQPQHF.

The rearrangement links TRBV7-9 to TRBJ1-5; D might be TRBD1 (5 bases). Trimming cost V 7 bases and J 5 bases, with 15 bases left between them. CDR3 length: 14 amino acids. Germline V CDR1 and CDR2: SEHNR, FQNEAQ (reference sequence). The CDR3: CASTLGVLYQPQHF. For the CDR3, the DNA is TGTGCCAGCACCCTGGGGGTTCTGTATCAGCCCCAGCATTTT.

CDR3 DNA sequence: TGTGCCAGCAGCGCGAGAAGCGGCGGGGTAGCCAAAAACATTCAGTACTTC. This sequence encodes CASSARSGGVAKNIQYF. The chain carries TRBV9 and TRBJ2-4, with D tentatively TRBD2 (6 bases). This CDR3 is 17 amino acids long. Germline values: CDR1 SGDLS, CDR2 YYNGEE. Trimming cost V 3 bases and J 0 bases, with 16 bases left between them.

This clone has a single count. CDR3 bases: TGTGCCATCAGTGAGTTGAGGGACACCATATATTTT. Translating gives CAISELRDTIYF. V is TRBV10-3 and J is TRBJ1-3, with D hard to call. With 1 base removed from V and 8 bases from J, the gap between germline ends came to 6 bases. Looked up from germline, CDR1 is ENHRY and CDR2 is SYGVKD. This CDR3 is 12 amino acids long.

Only a few counts were recorded for this clone. The chain combines TRBV5-1 with TRBJ2-7, with 8 bases matching TRBD1. CDR3 length equals 15 residues. V was pared by 1 base and J by 3 bases, with 6 bases of the junction left unmatched. Per germline, CDR1 SGHRS and CDR2 YFSETQ. The CDR3 DNA sequence: TGCGCCAGCAGCTTGTTTGGGACAGGCGTCTACGAGCAGTACTTC. The encoded protein is CASSLFGTGVYEQYF.

The rearrangement links TRBV9 to TRBJ2-2; 9 nucleotides line up with TRBD1. Germline-derived CDR1 and CDR2 are SGDLS and YYNGEE. V gave up 2 bases and J gave up 6 bases; unmatched junction bases: 5. The CDR3 contains 15 residues. The CDR3 DNA reads TGTGCCAGCAGCGTTCCGGGACAGGGTTCCGGGGAGCTGTTTTTT. Residues: CASSVPGQGSGELFF. Variable domain in full (rest from reference TRBV9 and TRBJ2-2): DSGVTQTPKHLITATGQRVTLRCSPRSGDLSVYWYQQSLDQGLQFLIQYYNGEERAKGNILERFSAQQFPDLHSELNLSSLELGDSALYFCASSVPGQGSGELFFGEGSRLTVL.

The chain has TRBV19 and TRBJ2-5, with TRBD2 matching over 7 bases. CDR3 length equals 17 residues. V lost 0 bases and J lost 3; bases outside the gene matches: 10. From germline, CDR1 is LNHDA and CDR2 SQIVND (reference sequence). The CDR3 nucleotides are TGTGCCAGTAGTATAGATCGGGGAGGGGACCTTAAAGAGACCCAGTACTTC. Its protein product is CASSIDRGGDLKETQYF.

V and J are TRBV5-1 and TRBJ2-7; D may be TRBD1 (5 bases). The V gene's germline CDR1 is SGHRS and CDR2 YFSETQ. This CDR3 is 14 amino acids long. V lost 0 bases and J 2 bases, leaving 9 bases between the germline ends. DNA for the CDR3: TGCGCCAGCAGCTTGGCAGGGCTCGCCTACGAGCAGTACTTC. It encodes CASSLAGLAYEQYF.

This clone was recorded a few times. This chain connects TRBV30 to TRBJ2-3, with 7 bases that match TRBD2. V shed 0 bases, J shed 7 bases, and the junction held 4 bases outside the gene matches. This CDR3 has 13 residues. CDR1 and CDR2 from the germline V gene are GTSNPN and SVGIG (reference sequence). CDR3 sequence reads: CAWSVGRGYTQYF. The CDR3 nucleotides read TGTGCCTGGAGTGTGGGGCGGGGGTATACGCAGTATTTT. The variable domain in full, completed from reference TRBV30 and TRBJ2-3, reads SQTIHQWPATLVQPVGSPLSLECTVEGTSNPNLYWYRQAAGRGLQLLFYSVGIGQISSEVPQNLSASRPQDRQFILSSKKLLLSDSGFYLCAWSVGRGYTQYFGPGTRLTVL.

The rearrangement uses TRBV27 and TRBJ2-7; perhaps TRBD2 as D (6 bases). Germline CDR1 and CDR2: MNHEY and SMNVEV (reference sequence). V was pared by 3 bases and J by 2 bases, with 14 bases between. This CDR3 is built from 15 residues. DNA of the CDR3: TGTGCCAGCAGTTTTTTCGGCGGGATAGCCTACGAGCAGTACTTC. Residues: CASSFFGGIAYEQYF.

This clone appeared once. V is TRBV2 and J is TRBJ2-5; D is unclear. This CDR3 is 14 amino acids long. V lost 2 bases to trimming and J lost 5 bases, with 12 bases between them. CDR1 is SNHLY, CDR2 FYNNEI, per germline. The CDR3 protein is CASSERWMLETQYF. The CDR3 coding sequence is TGTGCCAGCAGTGAAAGGTGGATGCTGGAGACCCAGTACTTC.